These T cell receptor beta chains were read from a single sample in a study of response to subunit inactivated influenza vaccine. Via MiXCR, TCRdb re-called the RT-PCR reads, giving one row per CDR3 protein. The table lists under 550,000 distinct CDR3 sequences, under 8.5% of them singletons, with 10% to 15% in the top ten. The specimen comprised PBMCs from blood, sampled 23 months after vaccination. The receptors here all came from a man aged 50-75 years who received an inactivated influenza vaccine. The CDR3 runs from the conserved cysteine through the conserved F or W. The D gene is left open where the match is weak. Clone size is given for some rows only: seen once, a few or many times, or a class if the clone is expanded.

TRBJ2-6 NA 15 TRBV9 few TGTGCCAGCGGTATGAGTAACTCTGGGGCCAACGTCCTGACTTTC CASGMSNSGANVLTF
TRBJ2-3 NA 13 TRBV20-1 few TGCAGTGCTCCGCAGGTCGGCACAGATACGCAGTATTTT CSAPQVGTDTQYF
TRBJ2-1 TRBD2 19 TRBV20-1 few TGCAGTGCTAGAGATCCCCATGGACTAGCGGGAGGGATTTACAATGAGCAGTTCTTC CSARDPHGLAGGIYNEQFF
TRBJ2-2 TRBD1 15 TRBV12-3/TRBV12-4 many TGTGCCAGCAGTTTAACCGGGACAGGGAGGGGGGAGCTGTTTTTT CASSLTGTGRGELFF
TRBJ2-7 TRBD2 15 TRBV5-1 many TGCGCCAGCAGCTTGGGGGACTATACCTCCTACGAGCAGTACTTC CASSLGDYTSYEQYF
TRBJ2-5 NA 13 TRBV12-3/TRBV12-4 many TGTGCCAGCAGTACGGACCAGTGGGAGACCCAGTACTTC CASSTDQWETQYF
TRBJ2-1 TRBD2 15 TRBV7-2 few TGTGCCAGCAGCCTAATAGCGGGGGGAAACAATGAGCAGTTCTTC CASSLIAGGNNEQFF
TRBJ1-5 NA 14 TRBV6-5 NA TGTGCCAGCAGCTACGGCAGGGGCAATCAGCCCCAGCATTTT CASSYGRGNQPQHF
TRBJ2-2 TRBD2 16 TRBV19 few TGTGCCAGTCGTCCTAGCGGGAGGGCGAACACCGGGGAGCTGTTTTTT CASRPSGRANTGELFF
TRBJ1-5 TRBD1 14 TRBV4-3 many TGCGCCAGCAGCCCGGGACAGGGCTATCAGCCCCAGCATTTT CASSPGQGYQPQHF
TRBJ2-2 NA 14 TRBV28 few TGTGCCAGCAACTGGGGGACCCTCACCGGGGAGCTGTTTTTT CASNWGTLTGELFF
TRBJ2-1 TRBD2 19 TRBV13 NA TGTGCCAGCAGCTTATTTACTAGCGGGAGTGCAATCTCCTACAATGAGCAGTTCTTC CASSLFTSGSAISYNEQFF
TRBJ1-1 NA 13 TRBV20-1 NA TGCAGTGCTAGCGCCAGGATGGTCACTGAAGCTTTCTTT CSASARMVTEAFF
TRBJ2-3 NA 13 TRBV20-1 NA TGCTGTGCCGCCGGAGGAAGCACAGATACGCAGTATTTT CCAAGGSTDTQYF
TRBJ2-7 TRBD1 15 TRBV6-1 many TGTGCCAGCAGCGTACTGGGACAGGGGGCCCACGAGCAGTACTTC CASSVLGQGAHEQYF
TRBJ2-5 NA 16 TRBV6-5 few TGTGCCAGCAGTTACTCGATACCCCCGTACCAAGAGACCCAGTACTTC CASSYSIPPYQETQYF
TRBJ2-7 NA 15 TRBV18 NA TGTGCCAGCTCACCCTCCGGCGGGAAATCCTACGAGCAGTACTTC CASSPSGGKSYEQYF
TRBJ2-3 NA 16 TRBV7-8 many TGTGCCAGCAGCCGGACTACTGACAGGGACACAGATACGCAGTATTTT CASSRTTDRDTDTQYF
TRBJ2-6 NA 15 TRBV5-1 many TGCGCCAGCAGCGGGGGTGAGACTGGGGCCAACGTCCTGACTTTC CASSGGETGANVLTF
TRBJ1-1 NA 13 TRBV6-1 few TGTGCCAGCAGTGAACGCTCTAACACTGAAGCTTTCTTT CASSERSNTEAFF
TRBJ1-3 NA 13 TRBV29-1 few TGCAGCGCTACAGGGTTCTCTGGAAACACCATATATTTT CSATGFSGNTIYF
TRBJ2-5 TRBD1 17 TRBV28 NA TGTGCCAGCAGTTTAATCCAGGGGGCAGTTATCCAAGAGACCCAGTACTTC CASSLIQGAVIQETQYF
TRBJ1-1 NA 14 TRBV5-1 NA TGCGCCAGCAGCTTTGGACAGCAGAACACTGAAGCTTTCTTT CASSFGQQNTEAFF
TRBJ2-7 NA 15 TRBV7-2 few TGTGCCAGCAGCTTAGTCGGTGGGGCGCGGTACGAGCAGTACTTC CASSLVGGARYEQYF
TRBJ2-1 TRBD1 15 TRBV20-1 NA TGCAGTGCTTATACCGGGACAGGGTCCTACAATGAGCAGTTCTTC CSAYTGTGSYNEQFF
TRBJ2-7 TRBD2 14 TRBV7-2 NA TGTGCCAGCAGGGCAGCGGGAGGGCCCGGCGAGCAGTACTTC CASRAAGGPGEQYF
TRBJ2-2 NA 15 TRBV4-2 NA TGTGCCAGCAGCCAAGAAGCCGCGGGGACCGGGGAGCTGTTTTTT CASSQEAAGTGELFF
TRBJ2-5 TRBD1 15 TRBV6-2/TRBV6-3 NA TGTGCCAGCAGTTACCCCTGGACAGGACAAGAGACCCAGTACTTC CASSYPWTGQETQYF
TRBJ2-1 NA 17 TRBV24-1 NA TGTGCCACCAGTGATGCCCCTGACCTAGTCTCCTACAATGAGCAGTTCTTC CATSDAPDLVSYNEQFF
TRBJ1-1 NA 14 TRBV29-1 many TGCAGCGTTACCCAGGGACCCCTGAACACTGAAGCTTTCTTT CSVTQGPLNTEAFF
TRBJ2-2 NA 15 TRBV15 NA TGTGCCACCAGCAGAGAAGTCGCGGTCACCGGGGAGCTGTTTTTT CATSREVAVTGELFF
TRBJ1-2 NA 16 TRBV18 many TGTGCCAGCTCACCGGGACAAGGGTTAACTAACTATGGCTACACCTTC CASSPGQGLTNYGYTF
TRBJ2-3 NA 15 TRBV7-2 few TGTGCCAGCAGCTTAATGGCAGTCCCTACAGATACGCAGTATTTT CASSLMAVPTDTQYF
TRBJ2-1 NA 10 TRBV20-1 many TGCAGTGCTAGAGACTATGAGCAGTTCTTC CSARDYEQFF
TRBJ2-2 TRBD2 20 TRBV3-1 NA TGTGCCAGCAGCCAAGCATCTCGCTTCGGGGGGGGCCCGAACACCGGGGAGCTGTTTTTT CASSQASRFGGGPNTGELFF
TRBJ2-5 TRBD2 16 TRBV4-1 many TGCGCCAGCAGCCAAGGTCGGGGCGGGGGGGTGGAGACCCAGTACTTC CASSQGRGGGVETQYF
TRBJ2-1 TRBD1 15 TRBV5-6 few TGTGCCAGCAGCAACCGGGACAGGGGCGGCAATGAGCAGTTCTTC CASSNRDRGGNEQFF
TRBJ2-2 NA 16 TRBV29-1 few TGCAGCGTCCACTCGGGATCCCCCCTATACACCGGGGAGCTGTTTTTT CSVHSGSPLYTGELFF
TRBJ1-2 NA 14 TRBV20-1 many TGCAGTGCTGAAACTCGACAGGCTATTTATGGCTACACCTTC CSAETRQAIYGYTF
TRBJ1-5 NA 13 TRBV9 few TGTGCCAGCAGCGTAGACTGGGGGCAGCCCCAGCATTTT CASSVDWGQPQHF
TRBJ1-2 NA 14 TRBV28 NA TGTGCCAGCAGCGCAGTTGGGGGGGTTGATGGCTACACCTTC CASSAVGGVDGYTF
TRBJ2-7 NA 12 TRBV7-2 many TGTGCCAGCAGCTCATCGTTCTACGAGCAGTACTTC CASSSSFYEQYF
TRBJ2-1 NA 15 TRBV28 many TGTGCCAGCAGTTCGACAGGTCCCTCGTACAATGAGCAGTTCTTC CASSSTGPSYNEQFF
TRBJ2-2 NA 12 TRBV28 NA TGTGCCAGCAGTTTCCGGGTAGGGGAGCTGTTTTTT CASSFRVGELFF
TRBJ2-3 NA 18 TRBV6-5 NA TGTGCCAGCAGTTCTTTGGAAAGGACAGCCTCTGTCACAGATACGCAGTATTTT CASSSLERTASVTDTQYF
TRBJ1-1 TRBD1 16 TRBV12-3/TRBV12-4 many TGTGCCAGCAGTTTCGGACAGGGGGGACTGAACACTGAAGCTTTCTTT CASSFGQGGLNTEAFF
TRBJ1-2 NA 12 TRBV7-9 NA TGTGCCAGCAGCTTAGTCCAGGATGGCTACACCTTC CASSLVQDGYTF
TRBJ2-3 TRBD2 16 TRBV4-1 few TGCGCCAGCAGCCAAGAAGCGGGGGCTAGCACAGATACGCAGTATTTT CASSQEAGASTDTQYF
TRBJ1-6 NA 16 TRBV5-1 NA TGCGCCAGCAGCTCCGAATCCCGGGGCCCTAATTCACCCCTCCACTTT CASSSESRGPNSPLHF
TRBJ2-5 TRBD2 16 TRBV11-2 NA TGTGCCAGCAGCTTAGACCCCCTCGGGGGGCAAGAGACCCAGTACTTC CASSLDPLGGQETQYF